These T cell receptor beta chains were read from a single sample in a study of blood T cell repertoires in COVID-19. Profiled with immunoSEQ multiplex PCR; TCRdb holds only in-frame clones, not every one. The sample contains fewer than 100,000 clones, approximately 78% of which appear only once. The specimen sequenced was peripheral blood. These receptors originate from a human donor in a cohort sampled during active COVID-19. CDR3s include the opening cysteine and the closing phenylalanine or tryptophan. Each record gives: J gene, D gene, clone size, CDR3 length, V gene, CDR3 protein, CDR3 DNA. A D gene is named only where the DNA matches it firmly. Clone sizes are given selectively: once, few, many, or a class where the clone is expanded.

j_call: TRBJ2-1; d_call: TRBD1; clone_size: .; cdr3_length: 15; v_call: TRBV5-1; cdr3_aa: CASGLTGAYYNEQFF; cdr3_nt: TGCGCCAGCGGCCTGACAGGGGCTTACTACAATGAGCAGTTCTTC
j_call: TRBJ1-5; d_call: .; clone_size: .; cdr3_length: 15; v_call: TRBV2; cdr3_aa: CASSDQGQGNQPQHF; cdr3_nt: TGTGCCAGCAGTGATCAGGGACAAGGGAATCAGCCCCAGCATTTT
j_call: TRBJ2-1; d_call: .; clone_size: many; cdr3_length: 14; v_call: TRBV1; cdr3_aa: CTSAPRGAYNEQFF; cdr3_nt: TGCACCAGCGCTCCCCGGGGGGCCTACAATGAGCAGTTCTTC
j_call: TRBJ2-5; d_call: TRBD1; clone_size: .; cdr3_length: 16; v_call: TRBV6-5; cdr3_aa: CASSYFTGTEEETQYF; cdr3_nt: TGTGCCAGCAGTTATTTCACCGGGACAGAAGAAGAGACCCAGTACTTC
j_call: TRBJ2-7; d_call: .; clone_size: .; cdr3_length: 14; v_call: TRBV27; cdr3_aa: CASSFMEGGYEQYF; cdr3_nt: TGTGCCAGCAGTTTTATGGAAGGAGGCTACGAGCAGTACTTC
j_call: TRBJ1-2; d_call: TRBD1; clone_size: .; cdr3_length: 14; v_call: TRBV5-1; cdr3_aa: CASSLGQGPDGYTF; cdr3_nt: TGCGCCAGCAGCCTGGGACAGGGGCCGGATGGCTACACCTTC
j_call: TRBJ2-1; d_call: TRBD1; clone_size: .; cdr3_length: 16; v_call: TRBV6-2/TRBV6-3; cdr3_aa: CASSSRTGASYNEQFF; cdr3_nt: TGTGCCAGCAGTTCCCGGACAGGGGCGTCATACAATGAGCAGTTCTTC
j_call: TRBJ2-1; d_call: .; clone_size: .; cdr3_length: 14; v_call: TRBV5-1; cdr3_aa: CASSFRGAYNEQFF; cdr3_nt: TGCGCCAGCAGCTTCAGGGGGGCTTACAATGAGCAGTTCTTC
j_call: TRBJ2-3; d_call: TRBD1; clone_size: .; cdr3_length: 15; v_call: TRBV7-3; cdr3_aa: CASSPRQGWTDTQYF; cdr3_nt: TGTGCCAGCAGCCCCCGACAGGGGTGGACAGATACGCAGTATTTT
j_call: TRBJ2-1; d_call: TRBD2; clone_size: .; cdr3_length: 14; v_call: TRBV5-4; cdr3_aa: CASSPSGARNEQFF; cdr3_nt: TGTGCCAGCAGCCCTAGCGGTGCGCGCAATGAGCAGTTCTTC
j_call: TRBJ2-1; d_call: TRBD2; clone_size: .; cdr3_length: 15; v_call: TRBV18; cdr3_aa: CASSPLAVSYNEQFF; cdr3_nt: TGTGCCAGCTCTCCTCTAGCGGTCTCCTACAATGAGCAGTTCTTC
j_call: TRBJ2-1; d_call: .; clone_size: once; cdr3_length: 14; v_call: TRBV27; cdr3_aa: CASSLMDSYNEQFF; cdr3_nt: TGTGCCAGCAGTTTAATGGACAGTTACAATGAGCAGTTCTTC
j_call: TRBJ2-2; d_call: TRBD2; clone_size: .; cdr3_length: 15; v_call: TRBV7-2; cdr3_aa: CASSSRGGSTGELFF; cdr3_nt: TGTGCCAGCAGCTCCCGGGGGGGCAGCACCGGGGAGCTGTTTTTT
j_call: TRBJ2-5; d_call: .; clone_size: .; cdr3_length: 13; v_call: TRBV29-1; cdr3_aa: CSGGGGPQETQYF; cdr3_nt: TGCAGCGGAGGGGGGGGTCCCCAAGAGACCCAGTACTTC
j_call: TRBJ2-2; d_call: .; clone_size: .; cdr3_length: 15; v_call: TRBV11-3; cdr3_aa: CASSLRDKPTGELFF; cdr3_nt: TGTGCCAGCAGCTTAAGGGACAAACCGACCGGGGAGCTGTTTTTT
j_call: TRBJ1-4; d_call: .; clone_size: .; cdr3_length: 15; v_call: TRBV6-5; cdr3_aa: CASTFTGTTNEKLFF; cdr3_nt: TGTGCCAGCACCTTTACTGGTACAACTAATGAAAAACTGTTTTTT
j_call: TRBJ2-2; d_call: .; clone_size: .; cdr3_length: 14; v_call: TRBV5-1; cdr3_aa: CASSLGQEAGELFF; cdr3_nt: TGCGCCAGCAGCTTGGGACAGGAAGCCGGGGAGCTGTTTTTT
j_call: TRBJ2-2; d_call: TRBD2; clone_size: .; cdr3_length: 15; v_call: TRBV27; cdr3_aa: CASSFRAGGGGELFF; cdr3_nt: TGTGCCAGCAGTTTTCGGGCGGGGGGCGGCGGGGAGCTGTTTTTT
j_call: TRBJ2-1; d_call: TRBD2; clone_size: .; cdr3_length: 15; v_call: TRBV5-1; cdr3_aa: CASSSGGSSYNEQFF; cdr3_nt: TGCGCCAGCAGCTCGGGGGGGAGCTCCTACAATGAGCAGTTCTTC
j_call: TRBJ2-5; d_call: TRBD1; clone_size: .; cdr3_length: 16; v_call: TRBV5-8; cdr3_aa: CASSLRPGTGVETQYF; cdr3_nt: TGTGCCAGCAGCCTCCGTCCCGGGACAGGGGTTGAGACCCAGTACTTC
j_call: TRBJ2-5; d_call: .; clone_size: .; cdr3_length: 12; v_call: TRBV19; cdr3_aa: CASKSRGETQYF; cdr3_nt: TGTGCCAGTAAATCGCGCGGAGAGACCCAGTACTTC
j_call: TRBJ1-1; d_call: .; clone_size: .; cdr3_length: 11; v_call: TRBV27; cdr3_aa: CASSLGDKTFF; cdr3_nt: TGTGCCAGCAGTTTAGGCGACAAGACTTTCTTT
j_call: TRBJ1-6; d_call: .; clone_size: .; cdr3_length: 15; v_call: TRBV18; cdr3_aa: CASSPEAGSFSPLHF; cdr3_nt: TGTGCCAGCTCACCAGAGGCAGGGTCATTCTCACCCCTCCACTTT
j_call: TRBJ1-1; d_call: TRBD1; clone_size: .; cdr3_length: 15; v_call: TRBV6-6; cdr3_aa: CASSHGQGRSTEAFF; cdr3_nt: TGTGCCAGCAGCCATGGACAGGGACGCAGCACTGAAGCTTTCTTT
j_call: TRBJ1-5; d_call: .; clone_size: .; cdr3_length: 14; v_call: TRBV28; cdr3_aa: CASSETGGDQPQHF; cdr3_nt: TGTGCCAGCAGTGAGACGGGGGGGGATCAGCCCCAGCATTTT
j_call: TRBJ1-2; d_call: TRBD1; clone_size: once; cdr3_length: 14; v_call: TRBV6-5; cdr3_aa: CASSSGTAPYGYTF; cdr3_nt: TGTGCCAGCAGTTCCGGGACAGCGCCCTATGGCTACACCTTC
j_call: TRBJ2-4; d_call: .; clone_size: .; cdr3_length: 15; v_call: TRBV5-8; cdr3_aa: CASSHPGLSKNIQYF; cdr3_nt: TGTGCCAGCAGCCATCCCGGACTGAGCAAAAACATTCAGTACTTC
j_call: TRBJ2-7; d_call: .; clone_size: .; cdr3_length: 17; v_call: TRBV11-2; cdr3_aa: CASSLGPPGAALYEQYF; cdr3_nt: TGTGCCAGCAGCTTGGGCCCCCCAGGGGCGGCACTCTACGAGCAGTACTTC
j_call: TRBJ1-2; d_call: TRBD1; clone_size: .; cdr3_length: 15; v_call: TRBV6-1; cdr3_aa: CASSEAYGQGNGYTF; cdr3_nt: TGTGCCAGCAGTGAAGCTTACGGACAGGGGAATGGCTACACCTTC
j_call: TRBJ2-7; d_call: .; clone_size: few; cdr3_length: 11; v_call: TRBV7-9; cdr3_aa: CASSPSYEQYF; cdr3_nt: TGTGCCAGCAGTCCTTCCTACGAGCAGTACTTC
j_call: TRBJ1-6; d_call: .; clone_size: .; cdr3_length: 15; v_call: TRBV6-5; cdr3_aa: CASSAAGQPNSPLHF; cdr3_nt: TGTGCCAGCAGCGCTGCAGGACAGCCCAATTCACCCCTCCACTTT
j_call: TRBJ2-1; d_call: TRBD2; clone_size: .; cdr3_length: 17; v_call: TRBV5-1; cdr3_aa: CASSLTSGGPTYNEQFF; cdr3_nt: TGCGCCAGCAGCTTGACTAGCGGGGGACCCACATACAATGAGCAGTTCTTC
j_call: TRBJ2-1; d_call: .; clone_size: .; cdr3_length: 15; v_call: TRBV5-1; cdr3_aa: CASSLGQAAHNEQFF; cdr3_nt: TGCGCCAGCAGCTTGGGACAGGCCGCTCACAATGAGCAGTTCTTC